These 31 T cell receptor beta chains came from one sample sequenced in a study of blood T cell repertoires in COVID-19. Assay used: immunoSEQ multiplex PCR; TCRdb lists only in-frame clones, some missing. The sample has about 250,000 clones; about 82% are singletons. Input material: peripheral blood. All receptors derive from a man aged 45-65 years with active or convalescent COVID-19.

This clone was recorded only once. The J gene is TRBJ2-7, the V gene TRBV10-2; TRBD1 matches 9 bases. J gave up 7 bases and V 0 bases, and 7 bases lay outside the gene matches. The length of the CDR3 is 15 residues. The V gene's germline CDR1 is WSHSY and CDR2 SAAADI. In nucleotides, the CDR3 is TGCGCCAGCAGTGAGTCAGACAGGGGGAACCGGGAGCAGTACTTC. Translated: CASSESDRGNREQYF.

The chain joins TRBV6-6 to TRBJ2-5; TRBD2 aligns across 9 bases. Germline V gene sequence: CDR1 MNHNY, CDR2 SVGAGI (reference sequence). The CDR3 is 13 residues long. V gave up 6 bases and J gave up 4 bases; unmatched junction bases: 3. The CDR3 region has the DNA TGTGCCAGCAGCCAAGCGGGAGGAGAGACCCAGTACTTC. Translating it yields CASSQAGGETQYF.

This clone has a single count. The J gene is TRBJ1-1, the V gene TRBV27; D call uncertain. Germline V lookup: CDR1 MNHEY, CDR2 SMNVEV (reference sequence). This CDR3 region has 13 residues. V was trimmed by 6 bases and J by 0 bases, leaving 8 bases between them. The CDR3, as DNA: TGTGCCAGCAGCCTCGTCCTGAACACTGAAGCTTTCTTT. This sequence encodes CASSLVLNTEAFF.

This sequence joins TRBV5-5 and TRBJ2-3; D is possibly TRBD1 (6 bases). The CDR3 contains 14 residues. The germline V gene encodes CDR1 SGHKS and CDR2 YYEKEE (reference sequence). Trimming removed 2 bases from V and 3 bases from J, with 10 bases in between. CDR3 in DNA: TGTGCCAGCAGCTTTGGGCAGGGGACAGATACGCAGTATTTT. Protein sequence: CASSFGQGTDTQYF.

The rearrangement links TRBV25-1 to TRBJ2-1, with TRBD2 as a possible D gene (6 bases). Looked up from germline, CDR1 is MGHDK and CDR2 is SYGVNS. Trimming pared 1 base from V and 5 bases from J, leaving 18 bases between. The CDR3 runs 17 residues. The DNA for the CDR3 is TGTGCCAGCAGTGAATTAACGGGGGAAGCTGGGGACAATGAGCAGTTCTTC. It codes for CASSELTGEAGDNEQFF.

This chain links TRBV24-1 with TRBJ2-2, with D possibly being TRBD2 (7 bases). The CDR3 is 16 amino acids. Germline V gene sequence: CDR1 KGHDR, CDR2 SFDVKD. V was pared by 2 bases and J by 0 bases, with 9 bases between. In DNA form, the CDR3 reads TGTGCCACCAGTGATTCGGGGGGCACGAACACCGGGGAGCTGTTTTTT. Translating gives CATSDSGGTNTGELFF.

This chain links TRBV7-8 with TRBJ2-5; 10 bases align to TRBD2. From germline, CDR1 is SGHVS and CDR2 FQNEAQ. With 5 bases clipped from V and 5 bases from J, the junction kept 20 bases outside the gene matches. CDR3 length: 19 residues. CDR3 nucleotide sequence: TGTGCCAGCAGCATAGACCCACGAGGGGCTAGCGGGAGCGGGGAGACCCAGTACTTC. Residues: CASSIDPRGASGSGETQYF.

In this sample, this clone turned up once. The rearrangement joins TRBV7-2 to TRBJ2-7; 8 nucleotides match TRBD1. There are 13 residues in the CDR3. The trim removed 5 bases at V and 6 bases at J, leaving 6 bases unmatched. CDR1 and CDR2 from the germline V gene are SGHTA and FQGNSA. The CDR3 DNA follows: TGTGCCAGCAGCCCGGACAGGGTCGGCGAGCAGTACTTC. It codes for CASSPDRVGEQYF.

This sequence joins TRBV2 and TRBJ2-1, with D possibly being TRBD2 (6 bases). CDR1 and CDR2 from the germline V gene are SNHLY and FYNNEI. Trimming removed 4 bases from V and 7 bases from J, with 14 bases in between. The CDR3 length is 14 residues. The CDR3 here is CASSVRAGRNEQFF. The CDR3 DNA is TGTGCCAGCAGTGTGAGGGCAGGGAGGAATGAGCAGTTCTTC.

The chain couples TRBV6-5 to TRBJ2-1; tentatively, D is TRBD1 (6 bases). This CDR3 region has 14 residues. Germline V gene lookup returns CDR1 MNHEY and CDR2 SVGAGI. V was shortened by 2 bases and J by 12 bases, with 17 bases between the two germline ends. The CDR3: CASSYGTTRQWQFF. CDR3 DNA: TGTGCCAGCAGTTACGGGACAACAAGACAGTGGCAGTTCTTC.

The chain combines TRBV7-3 with TRBJ1-2; D perhaps matches TRBD1 (5 bases). Germline CDR1 and CDR2: SGHTA and FQGTGA. The CDR3 spans 16 residues. The V and J ends lost 3 bases and 1 base respectively, with 15 bases between them. CDR3 amino acids: CASSFQRQPINYGYTF. CDR3 sequence (DNA): TGTGCCAGCAGCTTTCAGCGACAGCCAATTAACTATGGCTACACCTTC.

This clone was found once. V and J are TRBV5-5 and TRBJ1-3, with D perhaps matching TRBD1 (5 bases). The germline V gene encodes CDR1 SGHKS and CDR2 YYEKEE (reference sequence). The CDR3 is made up of 14 amino acids. Trimming stripped 2 bases from V and 8 bases from J, with 14 bases between. CDR3 DNA sequence: TGTGCCAGCAGCTTCGGGGGGATCTCGGACACCATATATTTT. Protein sequence: CASSFGGISDTIYF.

The chain combines TRBV4-1 with TRBJ2-1; 7 bases align to TRBD2. Looked up from germline, CDR1 is MGHRA and CDR2 is YSYEKL. This CDR3 region has 17 residues. V lost 0 bases, J lost 4 bases, and 9 bases stayed unmatched. The chain's CDR3 is CASSQELAEGSYNEQFF. In DNA, the CDR3 is TGCGCCAGCAGCCAAGAGCTAGCGGAAGGATCTTACAATGAGCAGTTCTTC.

The chain has TRBV19 and TRBJ2-2; 8 bases line up with TRBD1. The junction had 6 bases not matched to a gene; V was cut back by 6 bases and J by 6 bases. CDR3 length equals 14 residues. Germline lookup yields CDR1 LNHDA and CDR2 SQIVND (reference sequence). The CDR3 is CASRRQGLAGELFF. CDR3 coding DNA: TGTGCCAGTAGAAGACAGGGGCTGGCCGGGGAGCTGTTTTTT.

The chain couples TRBV2 to TRBJ1-5; D gene uncertain. The V and J ends lost 8 bases and 6 bases respectively, with 14 bases between them. The CDR3 runs to 13 residues. Germline CDR1 and CDR2: SNHLY and FYNNEI. The DNA of the CDR3 is TGTGCCAGCCGACCGGAGGTGGGTCAGCCCCAGCATTTT. Protein: CASRPEVGQPQHF.

The chain recombines TRBV6-4 with TRBJ1-4; D is possibly TRBD1 (6 bases). This CDR3 contains 14 residues. The V end lost 8 bases, the J end lost 8 bases, and 18 bases lay between the germline ends. The germline CDR1 and CDR2 sequences are MRHNA and SNTAGT. This chain's CDR3 is CASFSGQGKEKLFF. DNA for the CDR3: TGTGCCAGCTTTAGCGGGCAGGGGAAAGAAAAACTGTTTTTT.

J is TRBJ2-1 and V is TRBV19; a weak D match, TRBD2 (6 bases). Trimming took off 7 bases at V and 7 bases at J, with 20 bases between the two ends. Germline V gene data show CDR1 as LNHDA and CDR2 as SQIVND (reference sequence). The CDR3 contains 15 residues. The CDR3 nucleotides are TGTGCCAGTACCTCAATAGGACTGGGGGGAAATGAGCAGTTCTTC. Amino acid sequence: CASTSIGLGGNEQFF.

This chain connects TRBV7-9 to TRBJ2-1, with D hard to call. V was shortened by 3 bases and J by 5 bases, with 11 bases between the two germline ends. The V gene's germline CDR1 is SEHNR and CDR2 FQNEAQ (reference sequence). The CDR3 has 14 residues. The CDR3 sequence: CASSFSASNNEQFF. The CDR3 DNA sequence: TGTGCCAGCAGCTTCTCTGCCTCTAACAATGAGCAGTTCTTC. The variable domain in full, with the rest retrieved from reference TRBV7-9 and TRBJ2-1, is DTGVSQNPRHKITKRGQNVTFRCDPISEHNRLYWYRQTLGQGPEFLTYFQNEAQLEKSRLLSDRFSAERPKGSFSTLEIQRTEQGDSAMYLCASSFSASNNEQFFGPGTRLTVL.

V is TRBV5-5 and J is TRBJ1-1; D is perhaps TRBD1 (6 bases). The CDR3 extends over 14 amino acids. Per the germline V gene, CDR1 is SGHKS and CDR2 is YYEKEE (reference sequence). Trimming shortened V by 4 bases and J by 3 bases, and 13 bases separated the two germline ends. Here the CDR3 DNA reads TGTGCCAGCAGCGCCAACACAGGGCACACTGAAGCTTTCTTT. As protein: CASSANTGHTEAFF.

CDR3 sequence (DNA): TGCGCCAGCAGCTCCCCCGGGACTAGCGGGAGCACAGATACGCAGTATTTT. Translated: CASSSPGTSGSTDTQYF. This chain connects TRBV5-1 to TRBJ2-3; 12 bases are a match to TRBD2. CDR1 is SGHRS and CDR2 is YFSETQ in the germline V gene. With 3 bases clipped from V and 0 bases from J, the junction kept 5 bases outside the gene matches. The CDR3 spans 17 residues.

The V call is TRBV6-2 or TRBV6-3, the J call TRBJ2-2, with TRBD1 matching over 8 bases. Trimming cost V 5 bases and J 3 bases; bases outside gene matches: 5. This CDR3 contains 15 residues. Germline CDR1 is MNHEY and CDR2 is SVGEGT. The CDR3 region is CASSPWTGYTGELFF. The CDR3 DNA reads TGTGCCAGCAGTCCCTGGACAGGGTACACCGGGGAGCTGTTTTTT.

This sequence joins TRBV4-2 and TRBJ1-4, with 7 bases matching TRBD1. Germline loops: CDR1 LGHNA, CDR2 YNFKEQ. This CDR3 is 16 amino acids long. After removal of 4 bases from V and 5 bases from J, the junction contained 10 bases not matched to a gene. In DNA, the CDR3 is TGTGCCAGCAGCCGAGAGCGGGGACAGATAAATGAAAAACTGTTTTTT. The encoded protein is CASSRERGQINEKLFF.

DNA of the CDR3: TGTGCCAGCAGGCGAACAGGAAATGAAAAACTGTTTTTT. This codes for CASRRTGNEKLFF. The rearrangement uses TRBV6-5 and TRBJ1-4; the D gene is possibly TRBD1 (5 bases). Looked up from germline, CDR1 is MNHEY and CDR2 is SVGAGI. Between the trimmed V and J ends, which lost 6 bases and 5 bases, there was a span of 10 bases. The CDR3 contains 13 residues.

The chain has TRBV10-3 and TRBJ1-1; 9 bases map to TRBD1. This CDR3 has 14 amino acids. Germline V gene data show CDR1 as ENHRY and CDR2 as SYGVKD. Germline trimming cut 6 bases from V and 4 bases from J; bases unmatched to any gene: 6. The CDR3 loop is CAIRRTGDATEAFF. CDR3 sequence (DNA): TGTGCCATCAGAAGGACAGGGGACGCCACTGAAGCTTTCTTT.

The V call is TRBV6-2 or TRBV6-3, the J call TRBJ1-5; weak D call: TRBD1 (6 bases). Germline CDR1 MNHEY, CDR2 SVGEGT. The CDR3 runs to 15 residues. V lost 0 bases to trimming and J lost 4 bases, with 10 bases between them. The CDR3 region is CASSYSRQVNQPQHF. The CDR3 bases are TGTGCCAGCAGTTACTCGCGACAGGTGAATCAGCCCCAGCATTTT.

V gene TRBV7-3 combines with J gene TRBJ2-7; 9 nucleotides agree with TRBD2. CDR3 size: 16 residues. CDR1 is SGHTA, CDR2 FQGTGA, per germline. Unmatched junction bases numbered 18, after V lost 10 bases and J lost 5 bases. In DNA form, the CDR3 reads TGTGCCATCGGAAGGGACCCACTAGCGGGCCAACACGAGCAGTACTTC. This sequence encodes CAIGRDPLAGQHEQYF.

The V and J genes are TRBV7-2 and TRBJ2-1; 8 bases line up with TRBD2. The V segment lost 3 bases and the J segment 5 bases; nucleotides outside the gene matches: 12. CDR3 length: 17 amino acids. Germline loops: CDR1 SGHTA, CDR2 FQGNSA. DNA of the CDR3: TGTGCCAGCAGCTTTGGACCCGGGAGGGGGGGTAACAATGAGCAGTTCTTC. Protein sequence: CASSFGPGRGGNNEQFF.

The chain is built from TRBV5-6 and TRBJ2-5; 10 nucleotides line up with TRBD1. The CDR3 spans 18 residues. J gave up 1 base and V 4 bases, and 13 bases lay outside the gene matches. Germline V gene sequence: CDR1 SGHDT, CDR2 YYEEEE. Here the CDR3 DNA reads TGTGCCAGCAGCGCAACCGGGACAGGGGTGGGTCCCCAAGAGACCCAGTACTTC. This translates into CASSATGTGVGPQETQYF.

This clone was found once. The rearrangement links TRBV12-3 or TRBV12-4 to TRBJ2-7; TRBD1 is a possible D gene (6 bases). V lost 6 bases, J lost 2 bases, and 11 bases lay in between. The CDR3 spans 13 residues. CDR3 sequence reads: CASRPAGAYEQYF. The CDR3 nucleotides read TGTGCCAGCAGACCCGCAGGGGCCTACGAGCAGTACTTC.

The rearrangement links TRBV29-1 to TRBJ2-3, with 8 bases matching TRBD1. The CDR3 has 15 residues. Unmatched junction bases numbered 15, after V lost 7 bases and J lost 6 bases. Germline V CDR1 and CDR2: SQVTM, ANQGSEA. CDR3 nucleotide sequence: TGCAGCGCCCCGTCAGGAACAGGGGGGTGGGATACGCAGTATTTT. This translates into CSAPSGTGGWDTQYF.

The chain is built from TRBV4-1 and TRBJ2-1; TRBD2 aligns across 9 bases. The V gene end was trimmed by 1 base and the J gene end by 8 bases; junction bases not matched to a gene: 12. This CDR3 has 17 residues. CDR1 is MGHRA and CDR2 is YSYEKL in the germline V gene. The CDR3 DNA is TGCGCCAGCAGCCAAGTGGGCGGGAGGGCCTCAGAGGATGAGCAGTTCTTC. Its translation is CASSQVGGRASEDEQFF.